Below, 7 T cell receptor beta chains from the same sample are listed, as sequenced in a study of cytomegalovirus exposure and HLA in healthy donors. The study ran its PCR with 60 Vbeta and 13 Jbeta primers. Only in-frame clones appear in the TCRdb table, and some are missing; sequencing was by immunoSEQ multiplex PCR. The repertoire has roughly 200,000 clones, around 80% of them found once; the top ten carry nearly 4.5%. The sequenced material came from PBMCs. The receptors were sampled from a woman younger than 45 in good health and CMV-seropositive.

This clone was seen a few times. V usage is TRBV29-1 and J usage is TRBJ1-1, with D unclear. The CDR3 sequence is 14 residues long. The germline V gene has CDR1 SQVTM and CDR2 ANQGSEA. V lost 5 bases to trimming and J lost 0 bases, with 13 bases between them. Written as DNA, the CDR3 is TGCAGCGTTTCCGGACGGGGAATGAACACTGAAGCTTTCTTT. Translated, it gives CSVSGRGMNTEAFF.

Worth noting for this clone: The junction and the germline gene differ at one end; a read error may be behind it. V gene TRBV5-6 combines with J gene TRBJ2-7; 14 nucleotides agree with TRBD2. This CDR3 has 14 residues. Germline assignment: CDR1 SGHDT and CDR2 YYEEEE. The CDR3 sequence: CASSLGGTSGSRHF. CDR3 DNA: TGTGCCAGCAGCTTGGGGGGGACTAGCGGGAGCAGGCACTTC.

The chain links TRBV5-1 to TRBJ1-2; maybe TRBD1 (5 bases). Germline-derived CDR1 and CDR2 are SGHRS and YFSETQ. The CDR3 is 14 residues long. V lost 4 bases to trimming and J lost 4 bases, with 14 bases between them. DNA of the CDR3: TGCGCCAGCAGCAAGATTCAGGGAACCTATGGCTACACCTTC. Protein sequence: CASSKIQGTYGYTF.

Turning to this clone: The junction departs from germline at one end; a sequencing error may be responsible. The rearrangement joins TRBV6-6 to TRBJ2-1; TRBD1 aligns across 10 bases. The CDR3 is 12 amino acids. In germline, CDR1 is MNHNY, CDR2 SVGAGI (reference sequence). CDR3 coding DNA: TGTGCCAGCAGGCCGGGACAGGGGATATGGGTCTTC. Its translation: CASRPGQGIWVF.

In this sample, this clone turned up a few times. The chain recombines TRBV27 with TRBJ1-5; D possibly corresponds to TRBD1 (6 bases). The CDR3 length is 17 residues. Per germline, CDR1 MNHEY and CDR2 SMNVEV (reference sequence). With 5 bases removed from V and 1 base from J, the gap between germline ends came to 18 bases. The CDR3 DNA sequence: TGTGCCAGCAGTACCCTCAGGGGAGCGAGGAGCAATCAGCCCCAGCATTTT. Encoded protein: CASSTLRGARSNQPQHF.

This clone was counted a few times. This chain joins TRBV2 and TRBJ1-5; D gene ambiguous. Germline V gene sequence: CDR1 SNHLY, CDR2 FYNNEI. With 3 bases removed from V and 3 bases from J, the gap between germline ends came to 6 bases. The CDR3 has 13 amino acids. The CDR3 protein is CASSESYNQPQHF. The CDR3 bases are TGTGCCAGCAGTGAGAGCTACAATCAGCCCCAGCATTTT.

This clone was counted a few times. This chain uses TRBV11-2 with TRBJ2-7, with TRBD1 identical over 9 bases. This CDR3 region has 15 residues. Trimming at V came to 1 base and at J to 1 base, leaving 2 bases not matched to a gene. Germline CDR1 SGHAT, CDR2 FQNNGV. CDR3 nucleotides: TGTGCCAGCAGCTTAGCGGGGACAGGGTCCTACGAGCAGTACTTC. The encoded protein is CASSLAGTGSYEQYF.